This T cell receptor (beta chain) was captured by sequencing in a study of shared T cell receptors in the human thymus. Germline V gives CDR1 SNHLY, CDR2 FYNNEI. V was shortened by 3 bases and J by 3 bases, with 14 bases between the two germline ends. This CDR3 has 15 amino acids. Sequenced by immunoSEQ multiplex PCR; TCRdb stores in-frame clones only, minus some. The sample contains 700,000 to 750,000 clones, 75% to 90% of which appear only once. The same sample was also used in a study of human thymus T cells. Per that study: Thymus pieces cut out during corrective heart surgery were the tissue that was used.

The source material was thymocytes. This chain uses TRBV2 with TRBJ2-5, with TRBD1 as a possible D gene (6 bases). This TCR was recovered from a girl less than two years old with a congenital heart defect. The DNA of the CDR3 is TGTGCCAGCAGTGACCGACCCAGGGGAGAAGAGACCCAGTACTTC. Residues: CASSDRPRGEETQYF.